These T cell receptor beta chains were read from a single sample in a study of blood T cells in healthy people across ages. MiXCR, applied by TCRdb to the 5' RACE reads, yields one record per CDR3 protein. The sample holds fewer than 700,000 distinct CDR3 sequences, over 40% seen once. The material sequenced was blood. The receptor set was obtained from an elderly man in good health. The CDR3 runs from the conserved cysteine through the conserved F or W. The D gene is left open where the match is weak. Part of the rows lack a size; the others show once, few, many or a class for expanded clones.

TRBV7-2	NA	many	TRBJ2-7	TGTGCCAGCAGCCCCCGCCCGGACAGCACTTCTTACGACTACGAGCAGTACTTC	CASSPRPDSTSYDYEQYF
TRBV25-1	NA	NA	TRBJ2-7	TGTGCCAGCAGTGAAGCGGGTATTACCTACGAGCAGTACTTC	CASSEAGITYEQYF
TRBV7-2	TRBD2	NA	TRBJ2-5	TGTGCCAGCAGCTTTGCTAGCGGGAGTTACAATGAGCAGTACTTC	CASSFASGSYNEQYF
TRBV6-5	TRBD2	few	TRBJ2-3	TGTGCCAGCAGCTCATCCCGGGGGGGGGCATATACGCAGTATTTT	CASSSSRGGAYTQYF
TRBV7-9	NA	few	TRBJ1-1	TGTGCCAGCAGCTTGTTCATGAACACCGAAGCTTTCTTT	CASSLFMNTEAFF
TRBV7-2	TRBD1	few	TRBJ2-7	TGTGCCAGCAGCCTCCGAGGGGGACAGAGCTCCTACGAGCAGTACTTC	CASSLRGGQSSYEQYF
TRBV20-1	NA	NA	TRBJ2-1	TGCAGTGCTAGAGATCTTCGTCGCAGGAGTTTCTATGAGCAGTTCTTC	CSARDLRRRSFYEQFF
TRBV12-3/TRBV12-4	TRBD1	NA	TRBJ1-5	TGTGCCAGCAGTATCCGGGACAGGGTTGGTCAGCCCCAGCATTTT	CASSIRDRVGQPQHF
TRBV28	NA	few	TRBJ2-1	TGTGCCAGCAGTTTGGGGGGCAGTACTACAATGAAGCAGTTCTTC	CASSLGGSTTMKQFF
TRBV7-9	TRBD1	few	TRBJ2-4	TGTGCCAGCAGCTTAGCGGGACAGGGATTGGGCCGGGCCAAAAACATTCAGTACTTC	CASSLAGQGLGRAKNIQYF
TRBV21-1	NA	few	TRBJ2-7	TGTGCCAGCAGGGGTACCAGGGGGTTCTACGAGCAGTACTTC	CASRGTRGFYEQYF
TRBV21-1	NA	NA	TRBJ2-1	TGTGCCAGTTCCGGGACTAGCGCCTACAATGAGCAGTTCTTC	CASSGTSAYNEQFF
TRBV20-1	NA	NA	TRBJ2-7	TGCAGTGCTAGAGATCGAATCGGCCGGAGCTCCTACAATGAGCAGTACTTC	CSARDRIGRSSYNEQYF
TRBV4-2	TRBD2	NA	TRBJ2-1	TGTGCCAGCGGAAGGACTAGCGGGACCTACAATGAGCAGTTCTTC	CASGRTSGTYNEQFF
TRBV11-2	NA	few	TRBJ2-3	TGTGCCAGCAGCTTAGATCTAAGTCGAACGCAGTATTTT	CASSLDLSRTQYF
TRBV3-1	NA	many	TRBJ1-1	TGTGCCAGACCGATTAGGGGGGGCCAGAGCACTGAAGCTTTCTTT	CARPIRGGQSTEAFF
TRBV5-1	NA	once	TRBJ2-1	TGCGCCAGCAGCGTGGTTGCAGGTGTGGAGACCCAGTTCTTC	CASSVVAGVETQFF
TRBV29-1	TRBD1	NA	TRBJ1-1	TGCAGCGTTGAAGATAGTAAGGGGGCTGCAGCTTTCTTT	CSVEDSKGAAAFF
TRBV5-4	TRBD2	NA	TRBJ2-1	TGTGCCAGCAGCCTCCTGACTAGCGGGGGCCTAACCTACAATGAGCAGTTCTTC	CASSLLTSGGLTYNEQFF